The entry below gives a single T cell receptor (beta chain) sequence along with its context. These data are taken from a study of T cell changes during pregnancy in multiple sclerosis. TCRdb's copy holds only in-frame clones and misses some; the assay was immunoSEQ multiplex PCR. The sample carries approximately 110,000 clones, roughly 92% recorded once. The CDR3 is 17 amino acids. CDR1 and CDR2 from the germline V gene are SGHNT and YYREEE (reference sequence). Germline trimming cut 0 bases from V and 8 bases from J; bases unmatched to any gene: 13. The V gene is TRBV5-4, the J gene TRBJ2-1; the match to TRBD2 covers 8 bases. The sequence derives from a female donor with multiple sclerosis, enrolled in a pregnancy study. The material was peripheral blood, obtained in the third trimester of pregnancy. This CDR3 is CASSLAWSGSWGDEQFF. The CDR3 coding sequence is TGTGCCAGCAGCTTGGCCTGGAGCGGGAGTTGGGGAGATGAGCAGTTCTTC.